This paragraph reports one T cell receptor (beta chain). This clone came up once. The clone's antigen remains unknown. Qualities for individual bases were not recorded, and no much larger clone is one base off. Whole blood was collected in K2EDTA tubes by collaborating institutions according to the institutions' own protocols. For TCRbeta analysis, collaborators shipped samples as frozen whole blood, isolated PBMCs, or DNA extracted from either of those sample types. The trim is 6 bases for V and 0 bases for J, with a gap of 12 bases between the germline ends. Inclusive of the bounding cysteine and phenylalanine, the CDR3 is 15 residues long. Only the CDR3 part of the read is kept: 45 bases, read in frame from the first base. The germline V gene provides CDR1 SNHLY and CDR2 FYNNEI. TCRbeta CDR3 regions were amplified from genomic DNA using the immunoSEQ Assay, a bias-controlled multiplex PCR. In the paper's pipeline: The number of nucleated cells in each sample was estimated from the amplification of reference gene primers within the assay. To quantify the absolute abundance of each unique TCRbeta CDR3 rearrangement, sequence reads were collapsed and filtered. For each sample, productive Simpson clonality was calculated by taking the square root of Simpson's diversity index across productive rearrangements. What TCRdb holds here is the immuneACCESS table cut down to in-frame rearrangements. Part of the clones is not present; checked against another copy, under half of the missing clones reflect an unresolved V gene, and the others are unexplained. V and J calls and clone size are those listed in that table; D and trimming were worked out from the DNA. The sample yields around 11,000 clones; nearly 90% were counted once. In total, the top ten clones hold around a quarter of the sample.

This entry is derived from a study of blood T cell repertoires in COVID-19 (dated by TCRdb to 2020 to 2022). Background on the whole study: The collaborator samples originated in the United States, Italy and Spain and spanned the acute and convalescent phases of COVID-19. The material from the prospective study consisted of cDNA or gDNA derived from T cells, B-cell-depleted T cells, or PBMCs. Subjects who had been exposed to COVID-19, were actively infected with it, or had recovered from it provided the deeply sampled blood TCRbeta repertoires that made up the dataset. The repertoires were made available in a free public database intended to serve as a resource for research on the immune response to SARS-CoV-2. Samples came from the ongoing ImmuneRACE study (first 160 participants) plus 1,254 subjects from 6 global collaborators. Sample metadata almost always included a de-identified subject ID, COVID-19 status, age in years and sex. Where available, HLA class I and class II types were taken from metadata supplied by the sample provider and were not determined by assay-based typing. The investigation overall reported the following: Clinical and demographic metadata were provided uncurated, with the amount varying by source and participant.

This TCR was recovered from a young man with active or convalescent COVID-19. The V and J segments used are TRBV2 and TRBJ1-3; the D segment cannot be called with confidence. Material for sequencing was peripheral blood. The CDR3 protein: CASSTDGSSGNTIYF. The nucleotide sequence reads TGTGCCAGCAGCACGGACGGGAGCTCTGGAAACACCATATATTTT.